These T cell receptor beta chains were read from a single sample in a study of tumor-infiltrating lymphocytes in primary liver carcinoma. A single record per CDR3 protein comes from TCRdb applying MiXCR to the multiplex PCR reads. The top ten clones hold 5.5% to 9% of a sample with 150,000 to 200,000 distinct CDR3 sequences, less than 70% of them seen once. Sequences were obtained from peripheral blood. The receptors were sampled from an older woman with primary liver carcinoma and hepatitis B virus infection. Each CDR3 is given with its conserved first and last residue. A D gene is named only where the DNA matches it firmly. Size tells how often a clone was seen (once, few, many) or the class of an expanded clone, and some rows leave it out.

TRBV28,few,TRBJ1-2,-,CAASVSAGHRLNYGYTF,TGTGCTGCCTCGGTCTCCGCTGGGCACAGACTTAACTATGGCTACACCTTC
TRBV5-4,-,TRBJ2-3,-,CASSPPDSGTQYF,TGTGCCAGCAGCCCACCCGATAGTGGTACGCAGTATTTT
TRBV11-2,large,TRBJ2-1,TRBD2,CASSLGTSGYNEQFF,TGTGCCAGCAGCTTAGGGACTAGCGGTTACAATGAGCAGTTCTTC
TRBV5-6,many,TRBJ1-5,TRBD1,CASSRQGPDQPQHF,TGTGCCAGCAGCCGACAGGGGCCCGATCAGCCCCAGCATTTT
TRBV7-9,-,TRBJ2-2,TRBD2,CASRGLAGGAGELLF,TGTGCCAGCAGGGGACTAGCGGGAGGTGCAGGGGAGCTGTTATTT
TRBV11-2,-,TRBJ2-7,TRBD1,CASSPHQTGLEQYF,TGTGCCAGCAGCCCGCACCAGACAGGGCTCGAGCAGTACTTC
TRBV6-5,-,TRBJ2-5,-,CASSYKGYLQGTQYF,TGTGCCAGCAGTTACAAAGGCTATCTCCAAGGGACCCAGTACTTC
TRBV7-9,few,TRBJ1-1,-,CASSWRGFTEAFF,TGTGCCAGCAGCTGGAGGGGCTTCACTGAAGCTTTCTTT
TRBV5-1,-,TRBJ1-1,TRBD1,CASIDRDRGFPEAFF,TGCGCCAGCATCGACCGGGACAGGGGGTTTCCTGAAGCTTTCTTT
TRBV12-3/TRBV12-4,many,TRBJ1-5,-,CASSYSEGGQPQHF,TGTGCCAGCAGTTACTCCGAGGGAGGTCAGCCCCAGCATTTT
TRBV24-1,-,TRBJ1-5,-,CAISESRRGSNQPQHF,TGTGCCATCAGTGAATCCCGTAGGGGTAGCAATCAGCCCCAGCATTTT
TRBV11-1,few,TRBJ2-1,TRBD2,CASNFTSGPSFYSEQFF,TGTGCCAGCAACTTTACTAGCGGCCCTTCCTTTTATTCGGAGCAGTTCTTC
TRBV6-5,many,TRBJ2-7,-,CASSYGNEGVYEQYF,TGTGCCAGCAGTTATGGAAATGAAGGGGTGTACGAGCAGTACTTC
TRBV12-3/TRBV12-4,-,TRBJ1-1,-,CASSLSGGRAIF,TGCGCCAGCAGTTTATCGGGGGGCAGGGCTATCTTT
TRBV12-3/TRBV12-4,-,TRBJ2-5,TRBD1,CASRPGQGMKTHYF,TGTGCCAGCAGACCGGGACAGGGTATGAAGACCCATTACTTC
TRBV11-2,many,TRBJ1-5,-,CASSPDAGRNQPQHF,TGTGCCAGCAGCCCGGACGCCGGTCGAAATCAGCCCCAGCATTTT